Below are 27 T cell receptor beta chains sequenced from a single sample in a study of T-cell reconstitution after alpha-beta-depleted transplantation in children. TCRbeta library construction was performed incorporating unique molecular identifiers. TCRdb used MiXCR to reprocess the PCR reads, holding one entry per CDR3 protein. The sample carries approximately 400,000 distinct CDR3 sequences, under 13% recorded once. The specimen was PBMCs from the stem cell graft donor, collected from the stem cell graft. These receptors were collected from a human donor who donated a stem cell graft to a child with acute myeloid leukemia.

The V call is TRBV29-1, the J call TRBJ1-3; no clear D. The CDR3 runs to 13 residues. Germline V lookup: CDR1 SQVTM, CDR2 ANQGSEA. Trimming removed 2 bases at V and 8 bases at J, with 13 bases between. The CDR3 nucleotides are TGCAGCGTTGAAACTCAAGGCCGGGACACCATATATTTT. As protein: CSVETQGRDTIYF.

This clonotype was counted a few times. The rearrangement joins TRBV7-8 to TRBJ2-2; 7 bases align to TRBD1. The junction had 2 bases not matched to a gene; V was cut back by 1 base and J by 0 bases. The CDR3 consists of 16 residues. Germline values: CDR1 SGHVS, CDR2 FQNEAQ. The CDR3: CASSLVQGANTGELFF. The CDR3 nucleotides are TGTGCCAGCAGCTTAGTGCAGGGGGCGAACACCGGGGAGCTGTTTTTT.

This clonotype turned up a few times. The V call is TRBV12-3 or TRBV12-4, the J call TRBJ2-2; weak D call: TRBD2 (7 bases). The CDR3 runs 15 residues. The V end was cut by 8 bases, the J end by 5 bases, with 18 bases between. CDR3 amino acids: CASALGGARTGELFF. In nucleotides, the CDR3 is TGTGCCAGCGCCTTGGGGGGGGCGCGGACCGGGGAGCTGTTTTTT.

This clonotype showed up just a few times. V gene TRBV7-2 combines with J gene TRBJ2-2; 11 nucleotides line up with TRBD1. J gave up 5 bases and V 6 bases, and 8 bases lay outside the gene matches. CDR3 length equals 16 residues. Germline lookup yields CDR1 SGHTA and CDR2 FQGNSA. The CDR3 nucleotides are TGTGCCAGCAGTTTAAAAGGGACAGGGGGTACCGGGGAGCTGTTTTTT. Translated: CASSLKGTGGTGELFF.

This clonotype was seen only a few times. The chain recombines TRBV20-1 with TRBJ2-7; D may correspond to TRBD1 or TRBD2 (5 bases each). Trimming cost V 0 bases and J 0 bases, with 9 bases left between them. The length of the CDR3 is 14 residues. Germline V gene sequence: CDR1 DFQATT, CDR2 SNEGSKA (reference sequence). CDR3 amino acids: CSARDAGSSYEQYV. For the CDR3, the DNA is TGCAGTGCTAGAGATGCAGGGAGCTCCTACGAGCAGTACGTC.

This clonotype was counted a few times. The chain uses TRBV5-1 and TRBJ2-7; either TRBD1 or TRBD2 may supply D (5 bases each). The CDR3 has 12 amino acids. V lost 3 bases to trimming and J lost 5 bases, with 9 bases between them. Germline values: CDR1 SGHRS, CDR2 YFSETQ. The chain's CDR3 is CASSYQGDEQYF. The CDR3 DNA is TGCGCCAGCAGCTACCAGGGAGACGAGCAGTACTTC.

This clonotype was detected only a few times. CDR3 loop: CASLAGNYEQYF. CDR3 nucleotides: TGCGCCAGCTTGGCGGGCAACTACGAGCAGTACTTC. The chain has TRBV10-2 and TRBJ2-7; D may be TRBD2 (5 bases). The CDR3 spans 12 residues. Trimming cost V 8 bases and J 3 bases, with 11 bases left between them. CDR1 and CDR2 from the germline V gene are WSHSY and SAAADI.

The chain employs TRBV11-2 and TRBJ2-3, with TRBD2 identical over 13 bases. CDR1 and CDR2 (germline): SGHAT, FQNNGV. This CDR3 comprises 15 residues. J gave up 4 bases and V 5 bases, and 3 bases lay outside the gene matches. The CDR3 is CASSRTSGGADTQYF. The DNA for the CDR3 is TGTGCCAGCAGCCGTACTAGCGGGGGGGCAGATACGCAGTATTTT.

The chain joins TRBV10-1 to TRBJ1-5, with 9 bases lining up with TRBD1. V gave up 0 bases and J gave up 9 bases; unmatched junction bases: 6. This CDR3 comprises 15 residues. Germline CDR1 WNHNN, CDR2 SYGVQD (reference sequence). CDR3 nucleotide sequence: TGCGCCAGCAGTGAGTCGGGACAGGGCAAGAGGCCCCAGCATTTT. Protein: CASSESGQGKRPQHF.

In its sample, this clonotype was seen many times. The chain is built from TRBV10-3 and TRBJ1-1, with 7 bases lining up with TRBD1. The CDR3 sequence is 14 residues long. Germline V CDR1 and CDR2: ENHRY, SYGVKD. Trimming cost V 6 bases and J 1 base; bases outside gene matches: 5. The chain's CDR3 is CAISSQGTNTEAFF. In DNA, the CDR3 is TGTGCCATCAGCTCACAGGGGACGAACACTGAAGCTTTCTTT.

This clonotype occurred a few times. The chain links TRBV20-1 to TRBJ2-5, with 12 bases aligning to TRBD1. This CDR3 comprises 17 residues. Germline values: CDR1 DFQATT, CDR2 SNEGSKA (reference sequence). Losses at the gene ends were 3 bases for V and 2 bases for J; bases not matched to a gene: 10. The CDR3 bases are TGCAGTGCTAGGTCCGGGACAGGGGGCGCTTGGCAAGAGACCCAGTACTTC. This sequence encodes CSARSGTGGAWQETQYF.

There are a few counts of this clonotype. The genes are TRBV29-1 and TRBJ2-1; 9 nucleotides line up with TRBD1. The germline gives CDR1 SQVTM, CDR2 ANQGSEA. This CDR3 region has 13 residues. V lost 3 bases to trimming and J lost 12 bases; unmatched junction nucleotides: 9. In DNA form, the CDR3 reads TGCAGCGTTGAGGGACAGGGCCTAAGTGTGCAGTTCTTC. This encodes CSVEGQGLSVQFF.

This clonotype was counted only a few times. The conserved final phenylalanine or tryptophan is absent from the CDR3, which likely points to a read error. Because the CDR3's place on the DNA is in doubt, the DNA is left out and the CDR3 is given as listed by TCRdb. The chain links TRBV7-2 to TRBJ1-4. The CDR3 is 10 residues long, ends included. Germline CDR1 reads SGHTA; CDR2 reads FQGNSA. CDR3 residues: CASSFFVLIG.

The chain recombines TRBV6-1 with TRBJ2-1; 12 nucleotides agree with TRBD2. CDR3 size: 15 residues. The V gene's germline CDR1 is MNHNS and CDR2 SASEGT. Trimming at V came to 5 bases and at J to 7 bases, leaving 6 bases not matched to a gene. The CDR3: CASSPSGGASNEQFF. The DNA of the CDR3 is TGTGCCAGCAGTCCTAGCGGGGGGGCCTCAAATGAGCAGTTCTTC.

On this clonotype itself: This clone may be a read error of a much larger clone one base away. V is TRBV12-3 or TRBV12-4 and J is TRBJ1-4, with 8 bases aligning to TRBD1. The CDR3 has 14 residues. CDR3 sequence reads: CASRTRTGNEQLFF. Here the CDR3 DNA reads TGTGCCAGCAGAACCCGGACAGGGAATGAACAACTGTTTTTT.

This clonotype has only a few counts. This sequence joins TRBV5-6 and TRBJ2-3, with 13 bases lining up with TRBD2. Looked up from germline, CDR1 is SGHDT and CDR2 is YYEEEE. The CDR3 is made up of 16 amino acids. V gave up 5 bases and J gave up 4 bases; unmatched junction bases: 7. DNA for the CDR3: TGTGCCAGCAGTCCGACTAGCGGGGGGTTGGCAGATACGCAGTATTTT. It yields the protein CASSPTSGGLADTQYF. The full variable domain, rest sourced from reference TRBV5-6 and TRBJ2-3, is DAGVTQSPTHLIKTRGQQVTLRCSPKSGHDTVSWYQQALGQGPQFIFQYYEEEERQRGNFPDRFSGHQFPNYSSELNVNALLLGDSALYLCASSPTSGGLADTQYFGPGTRLTVL.

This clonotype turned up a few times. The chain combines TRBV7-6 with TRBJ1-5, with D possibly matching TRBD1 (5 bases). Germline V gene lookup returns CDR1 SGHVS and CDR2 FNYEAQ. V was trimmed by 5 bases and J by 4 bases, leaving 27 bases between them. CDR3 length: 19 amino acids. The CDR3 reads CASSPQRGQGSTVNQPQHF. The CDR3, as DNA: TGTGCCAGCAGCCCGCAGCGGGGCCAGGGTTCTACTGTAAATCAGCCCCAGCATTTT.

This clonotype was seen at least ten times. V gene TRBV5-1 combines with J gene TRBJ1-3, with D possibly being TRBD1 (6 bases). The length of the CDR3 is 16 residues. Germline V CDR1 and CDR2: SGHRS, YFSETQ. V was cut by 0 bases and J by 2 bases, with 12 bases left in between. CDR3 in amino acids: CASSLDPTGTGNTIYF. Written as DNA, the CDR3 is TGCGCCAGCAGCTTGGACCCCACAGGGACTGGAAACACCATATATTTT.

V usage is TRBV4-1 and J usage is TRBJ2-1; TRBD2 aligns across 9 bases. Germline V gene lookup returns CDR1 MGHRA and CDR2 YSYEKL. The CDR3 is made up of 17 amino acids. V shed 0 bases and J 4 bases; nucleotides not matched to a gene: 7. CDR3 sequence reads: CASSQEGLAGRYNEQFF. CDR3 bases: TGCGCCAGCAGCCAAGAAGGGCTAGCGGGAAGATACAATGAGCAGTTCTTC.

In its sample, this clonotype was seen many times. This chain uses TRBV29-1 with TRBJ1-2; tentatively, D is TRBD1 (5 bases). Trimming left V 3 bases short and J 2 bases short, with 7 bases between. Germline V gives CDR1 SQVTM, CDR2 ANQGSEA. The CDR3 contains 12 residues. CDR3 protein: CSVDGGNYGYTF. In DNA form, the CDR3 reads TGCAGCGTTGATGGGGGAAACTATGGCTACACCTTC.

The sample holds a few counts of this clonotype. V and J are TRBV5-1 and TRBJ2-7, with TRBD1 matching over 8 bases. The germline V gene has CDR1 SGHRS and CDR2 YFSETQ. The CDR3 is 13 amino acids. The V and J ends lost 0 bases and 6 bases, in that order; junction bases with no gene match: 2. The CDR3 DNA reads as TGCGCCAGCAGCTTGGGGACAGGGAGCGAGCAGTACTTC. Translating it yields CASSLGTGSEQYF.

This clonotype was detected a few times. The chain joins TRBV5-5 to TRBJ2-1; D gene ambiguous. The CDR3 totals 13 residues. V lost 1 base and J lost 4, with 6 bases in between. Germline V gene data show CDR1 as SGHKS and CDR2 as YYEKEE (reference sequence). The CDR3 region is CASSLSIYNEQFF. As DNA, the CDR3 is TGTGCCAGCAGCTTGAGCATTTACAATGAGCAGTTCTTC.

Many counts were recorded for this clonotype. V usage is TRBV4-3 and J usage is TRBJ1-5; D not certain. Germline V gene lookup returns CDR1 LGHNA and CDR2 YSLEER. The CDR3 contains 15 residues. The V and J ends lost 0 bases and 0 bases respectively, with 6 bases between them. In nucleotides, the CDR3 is TGCGCCAGCAGCCAAGACCTAGATAGCAATCAGCCCCAGCATTTT. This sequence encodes CASSQDLDSNQPQHF.

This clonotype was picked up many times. The CDR3 sequence is CASSGLAGVNEQFF. DNA of the CDR3: TGTGCCAGCAGCGGACTAGCGGGAGTCAATGAGCAGTTCTTC. The V and J genes are TRBV7-2 and TRBJ2-1, with 13 bases lining up with TRBD2. Germline loops: CDR1 SGHTA, CDR2 FQGNSA. The CDR3 runs to 14 residues. The J segment lost 6 bases and the V segment lost 5 bases, leaving 1 base of the junction unmatched.

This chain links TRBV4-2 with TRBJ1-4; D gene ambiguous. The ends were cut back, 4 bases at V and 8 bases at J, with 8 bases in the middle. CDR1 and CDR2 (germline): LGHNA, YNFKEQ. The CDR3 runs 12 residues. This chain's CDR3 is CASSRIGEKLFF. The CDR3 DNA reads TGTGCCAGCAGCCGAATTGGGGAAAAACTGTTTTTT.

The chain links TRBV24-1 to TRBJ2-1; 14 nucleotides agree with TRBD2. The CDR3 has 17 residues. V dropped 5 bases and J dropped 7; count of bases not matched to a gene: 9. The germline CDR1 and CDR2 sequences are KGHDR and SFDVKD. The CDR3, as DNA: TGTGCCACCAGTGGCCAATCCGGGACTAGCGGGAGAAATGAGCAGTTCTTC. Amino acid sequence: CATSGQSGTSGRNEQFF.

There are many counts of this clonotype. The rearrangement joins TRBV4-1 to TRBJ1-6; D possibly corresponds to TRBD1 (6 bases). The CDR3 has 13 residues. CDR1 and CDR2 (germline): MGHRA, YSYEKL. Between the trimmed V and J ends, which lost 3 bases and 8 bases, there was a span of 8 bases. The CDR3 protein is CASSQDRYSPLHF. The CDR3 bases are TGCGCCAGCAGCCAGGACAGATATTCACCCCTCCACTTT.